This T cell receptor (beta chain) was sequenced in a study of CD8 T cells in ankylosing spondylitis. The CDR3 is 11 residues long. V was clipped by 7 bases and J by 5 bases, with 11 bases between them. Germline CDR1 SQVTM, CDR2 ANQGSEA. This clonotype was seen repeatedly, ten times or more. Its specificity is unknown. The study, taken as a whole, reports: Earlier studies detected some motif variants in reactive arthritis synovial fluid and blood. Matched synovial fluid from ankylosing spondylitis patients was reported to be enriched for disease-linked clones. CD8+ disease-linked clones were present at relatively low frequencies in blood. There was a TCR beta motif, made of several highly homologous variants, that appeared characteristic of ankylosing spondylitis blood.

Quantitative 5'-RACE was performed with molecular barcodes, and it yielded the TCR beta libraries. MiXCR, applied by TCRdb to the 5' RACE reads, yields one record per CDR3 protein. The table has around 490,000 distinct CDR3 sequences, under 5.5% seen once. This chain connects TRBV29-1 to TRBJ1-1; D remains ambiguous. Sequencing used blood, either unsorted or a sorted T cell fraction (not recorded which). This TCR came from a male donor with ankylosing spondylitis. The CDR3 sequence is CSAFRETEAFF. The CDR3 DNA is TGCAGCGCCTTTAGGGAAACTGAAGCTTTCTTT.